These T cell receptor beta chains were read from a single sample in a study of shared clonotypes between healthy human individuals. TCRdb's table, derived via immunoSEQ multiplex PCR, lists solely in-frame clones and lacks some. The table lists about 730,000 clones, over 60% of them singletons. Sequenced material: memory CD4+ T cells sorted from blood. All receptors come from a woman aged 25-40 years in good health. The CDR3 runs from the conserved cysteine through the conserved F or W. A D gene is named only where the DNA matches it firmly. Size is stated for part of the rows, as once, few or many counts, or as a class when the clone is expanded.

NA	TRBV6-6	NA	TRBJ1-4	CASSWSGQGTTEKLFF	TGTGCCAGCAGTTGGTCCGGGCAGGGGACTACTGAAAAACTGTTTTTT
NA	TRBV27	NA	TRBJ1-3	CASMDAGTSGNTIYF	TGTGCCAGCATGGACGCAGGCACCTCTGGAAACACCATATATTTT
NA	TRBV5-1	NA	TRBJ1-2	CASSLERDSNYGYTF	TGCGCCAGCAGCTTGGAAAGGGATTCGAACTATGGCTACACCTTC
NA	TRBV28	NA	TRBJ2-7	CASSLPVHFYEQYF	TGTGCCAGCAGTTTACCCGTACATTTCTACGAGCAGTACTTC
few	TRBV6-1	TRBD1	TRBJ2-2	CASSTDREITGELFF	TGTGCCAGCAGTACGGACAGGGAAATCACCGGGGAGCTGTTTTTT
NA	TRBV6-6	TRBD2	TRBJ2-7	CASNPGLANYEQYF	TGTGCCAGCAACCCGGGACTAGCGAATTACGAGCAGTACTTC
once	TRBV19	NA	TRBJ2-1	CASSIAGTAQNEQFF	TGTGCCAGTAGTATAGCAGGGACTGCCCAAAATGAGCAGTTCTTC
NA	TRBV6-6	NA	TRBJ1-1	CASSYGQIKRNTEAFF	TGTGCCAGCAGTTATGGTCAGATAAAGAGGAACACTGAAGCTTTCTTT
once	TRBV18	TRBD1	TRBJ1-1	CASSAARDRQAFF	TGTGCCAGCTCAGCAGCTCGGGACAGACAAGCTTTCTTT
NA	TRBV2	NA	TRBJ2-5	CASSESPETQYF	TGTGCCAGCAGTGAATCGCCGGAGACCCAGTACTTC
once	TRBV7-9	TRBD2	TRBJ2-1	CASSLTLAGGEQFF	TGTGCCAGCAGCTTAACCCTAGCGGGAGGTGAGCAGTTCTTC
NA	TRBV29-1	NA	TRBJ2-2	CSVQRDPNTGELFF	TGCAGCGTTCAGAGGGACCCGAACACCGGGGAGCTGTTTTTT
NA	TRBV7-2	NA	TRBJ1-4	CASSPDTVNEKLFF	TGTGCCAGCAGCCCCGACACGGTAAACGAAAAACTGTTTTTT
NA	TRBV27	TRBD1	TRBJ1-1	CASRQGQGTRVAFF	TGTGCCAGCAGACAGGGACAGGGAACGAGGGTAGCTTTCTTT
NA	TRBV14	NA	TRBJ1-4	CASSQGIDRDSNEKLFF	TGTGCCAGCAGCCAAGGGATCGACCGGGATTCTAATGAAAAACTGTTTTTT
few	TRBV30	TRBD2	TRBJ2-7	CAWRGGFAEEQYF	TGTGCCTGGAGGGGGGGGTTTGCGGAGGAGCAGTACTTC
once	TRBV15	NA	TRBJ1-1	CATSRGYTEAFF	TGTGCCACCAGCAGAGGATACACTGAAGCTTTCTTT
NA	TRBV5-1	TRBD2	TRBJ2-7	CASSLPSLAGVGEQYF	TGCGCCAGCAGCTTGCCCTCCCTAGCGGGAGTAGGCGAGCAGTACTTC
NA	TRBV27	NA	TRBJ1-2	CASSPHRGYYGYTF	TGTGCCAGCAGCCCACATCGGGGGTACTATGGCTACACCTTC
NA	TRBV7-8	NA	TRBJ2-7	CASSLAGGAVQEQYF	TGTGCCAGCAGCTTAGCAGGGGGGGCAGTTCAGGAGCAGTACTTC
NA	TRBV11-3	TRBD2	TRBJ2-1	CASSSFPGTRYEQFF	TGTGCCAGCAGCAGTTTCCCCGGGACTAGATATGAGCAGTTCTTC
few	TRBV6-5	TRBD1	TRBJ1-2	CASSQGGGYGYTF	TGTGCCAGCAGCCAGGGGGGGGGCTATGGCTACACCTTC
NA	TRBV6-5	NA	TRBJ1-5	CASSPRPGENQPQHF	TGTGCCAGCAGTCCTCGGCCGGGGGAGAATCAGCCCCAGCATTTT
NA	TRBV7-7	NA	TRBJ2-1	CASSPRTAALGEQFF	TGTGCCAGCAGCCCCAGGACTGCCGCCTTAGGGGAGCAGTTCTTC